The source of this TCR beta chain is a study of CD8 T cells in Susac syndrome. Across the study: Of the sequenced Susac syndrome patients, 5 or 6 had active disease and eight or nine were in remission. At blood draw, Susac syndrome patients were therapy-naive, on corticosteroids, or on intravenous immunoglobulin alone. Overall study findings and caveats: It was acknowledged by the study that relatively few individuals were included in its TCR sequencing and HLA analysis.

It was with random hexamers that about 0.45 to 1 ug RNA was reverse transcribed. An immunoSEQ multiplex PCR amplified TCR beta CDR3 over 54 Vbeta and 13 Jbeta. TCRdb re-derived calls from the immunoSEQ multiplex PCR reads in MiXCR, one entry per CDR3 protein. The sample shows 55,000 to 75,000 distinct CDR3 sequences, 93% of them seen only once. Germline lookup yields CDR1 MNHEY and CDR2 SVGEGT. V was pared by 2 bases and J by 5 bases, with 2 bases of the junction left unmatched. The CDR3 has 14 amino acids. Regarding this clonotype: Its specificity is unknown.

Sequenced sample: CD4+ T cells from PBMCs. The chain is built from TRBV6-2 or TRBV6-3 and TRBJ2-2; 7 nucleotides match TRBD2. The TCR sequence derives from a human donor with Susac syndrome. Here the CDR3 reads CASSYVLATGELFF. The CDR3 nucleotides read TGTGCCAGCAGTTACGTACTAGCGACCGGGGAGCTGTTTTTT.